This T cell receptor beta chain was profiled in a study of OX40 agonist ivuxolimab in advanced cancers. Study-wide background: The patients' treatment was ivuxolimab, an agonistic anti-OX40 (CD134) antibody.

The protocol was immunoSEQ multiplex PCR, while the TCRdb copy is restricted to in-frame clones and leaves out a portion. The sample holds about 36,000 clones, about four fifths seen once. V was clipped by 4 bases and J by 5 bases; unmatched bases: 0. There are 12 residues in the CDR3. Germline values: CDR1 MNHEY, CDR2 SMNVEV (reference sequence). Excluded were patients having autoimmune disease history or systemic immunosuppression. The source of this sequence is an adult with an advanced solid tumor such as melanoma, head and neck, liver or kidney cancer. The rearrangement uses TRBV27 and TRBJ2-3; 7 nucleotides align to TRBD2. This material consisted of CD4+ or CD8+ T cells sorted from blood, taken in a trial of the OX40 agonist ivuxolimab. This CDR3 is CASSSGGDTQYF. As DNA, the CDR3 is TGTGCCAGCAGTTCGGGGGGAGATACGCAGTATTTT.